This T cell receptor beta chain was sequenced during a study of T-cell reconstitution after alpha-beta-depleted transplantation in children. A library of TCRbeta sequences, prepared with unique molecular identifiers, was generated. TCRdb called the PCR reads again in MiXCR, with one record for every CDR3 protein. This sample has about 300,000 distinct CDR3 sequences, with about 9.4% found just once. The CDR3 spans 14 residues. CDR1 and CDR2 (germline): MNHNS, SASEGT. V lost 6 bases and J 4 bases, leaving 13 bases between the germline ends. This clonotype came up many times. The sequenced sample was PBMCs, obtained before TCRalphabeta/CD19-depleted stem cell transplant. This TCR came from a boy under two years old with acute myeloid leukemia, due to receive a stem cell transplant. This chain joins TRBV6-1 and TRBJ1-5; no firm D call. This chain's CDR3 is CASRRRTGNQPQHF. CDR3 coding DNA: TGTGCCAGCAGGCGTCGGACGGGGAATCAGCCCCAGCATTTT.